The 21 T cell receptor beta chains in this list originate from one sample, sequenced in a study of CD8+CD57+ T cells in acquired aplastic anemia. TCR beta VDJ combinations and CDR3 sequences were profiled from genomic DNA. TCRdb reprocessed the reads with MiXCR, giving one entry per CDR3 protein. The table has approximately 380,000 distinct CDR3 sequences, around 68% seen once. Sequencing used sorted CD4+, CD8+, or CD8+CD57+ T cells (not recorded which) from PBMCs. The receptors stem from a human donor in good health, serving as a control.

As concerns this clonotype: It may be a read error: a sequence one base away is much more abundant. The CDR3 does not end in the conserved phenylalanine or tryptophan, so this is likely a read error. The chain has TRBV7-6 and TRBJ1-1, with D perhaps matching TRBD1 (6 bases). The CDR3 is 15 amino acids. Per germline, CDR1 SGHVS and CDR2 FNYEAQ. V shed 5 bases and J shed 0 bases, with 13 bases lying between them. CDR3 DNA: TGTGCCAGCAGCAATGGAGGACAGCTGAACACTGAAGCTTTCTCT. Protein sequence: CASSNGGQLNTEAFS.

This clonotype came up many times. The V call is TRBV30, the J call TRBJ1-6, with 9 bases aligning to TRBD1. Germline CDR1 and CDR2: GTSNPN and SVGIG (reference sequence). V was pared by 3 bases and J by 13 bases, with 7 bases of the junction left unmatched. CDR3 size: 13 residues. The CDR3 here is CAWSQGQGSPLHF. CDR3 sequence (DNA): TGTGCCTGGAGCCAGGGACAGGGATCCCCCCTCCACTTT.

This clonotype was seen more than once but under ten times. The J gene is TRBJ2-7, the V gene TRBV6-5, with a weak D call TRBD1 (7 bases). Trimming pared 4 bases from V and 1 base from J, leaving 8 bases between. This CDR3 is 13 amino acids long. Germline V gene sequence: CDR1 MNHEY, CDR2 SVGAGI. The CDR3 DNA reads TGTGCCAGCAGTTCAGGGGGGTCCTACGAGCAGTACTTC. Its protein is CASSSGGSYEQYF.

The gene calls are TRBV7-9 and TRBJ2-1; maybe TRBD2 (7 bases). This CDR3 contains 15 residues. V lost 5 bases, J lost 16 bases, and 27 bases lay in between. Germline lookup yields CDR1 SEHNR and CDR2 FQNEAQ (reference sequence). For the CDR3, the DNA is TGTGCCAGCAGCCCACAGGGAGGGAACACTGAAGCTTTCTTCTTC. Protein sequence: CASSPQGGNTEAFFF.

This clonotype was found once. J is TRBJ2-7 and V is TRBV10-1; 8 nucleotides align to TRBD2. CDR3 length: 17 residues. In germline, CDR1 is WNHNN, CDR2 SYGVQD (reference sequence). Trimming removed 3 bases from V and 5 bases from J; junction bases left unmatched: 15. The CDR3 reads CASSDPTERENGNEQYF. CDR3 nucleotide sequence: TGCGCCAGCAGTGATCCGACGGAGCGGGAGAATGGTAACGAGCAGTACTTC.

In the case of this clonotype: A junction boundary mismatches the germline segment, possibly from a read error. The chain uses TRBV15 and TRBJ1-1; TRBD1 is a possible D gene (5 bases). The CDR3 consists of 15 residues. CDR1 LNHNV and CDR2 YYDKDF come from the germline V gene (reference sequence). As DNA, the CDR3 is TGTGCCGCCAGCAGTTACACGTGGCGGGGGATTACTGTTTTCTTT. This translates into CAASSYTWRGITVFF.

The gene calls are TRBV6-6 and TRBJ1-6; TRBD1 matches at 7 bases. Germline-derived CDR1 and CDR2 are MNHNY and SVGAGI (reference sequence). The CDR3 extends over 12 amino acids. Unmatched junction bases numbered 5, after V lost 10 bases and J lost 8 bases. This chain's CDR3 is CATQGLDSPLHF. In nucleotides, the CDR3 is TGTGCCACACAGGGGTTAGATTCACCCCTCCACTTT.

The chain employs TRBV7-9 and TRBJ1-2; a possible D gene is TRBD1 (6 bases). V was cut by 6 bases and J by 2 bases, with 10 bases left in between. Looked up from germline, CDR1 is SEHNR and CDR2 is FQNEAQ (reference sequence). The CDR3 is made up of 13 amino acids. The CDR3 reads CASSHRGNYGYTF. Written as DNA, the CDR3 is TGTGCCAGCAGTCATAGGGGGAACTATGGCTACACCTTC.

Comments on this clonotype: One end of the junction varies from germline; a read error may be responsible. This rearrangement joins TRBV7-9 to TRBJ2-2; D possibly corresponds to TRBD1 (5 bases). The J call could be wrong; TRBJ2-3 is a better fit for the DNA end. The CDR3 has 16 residues. The germline CDR1 and CDR2 sequences are SEHNR and FQNEAQ (reference sequence). The CDR3, as DNA: TGTGCCACCAGCGAAGATGTCGGCAGGAGCACAGGTACGCAGTATTTT. Translating it yields CATSEDVGRSTGTQYF.

The rearrangement links TRBV20-1 to TRBJ1-2; 8 bases are shared with TRBD1. This CDR3 spans 14 amino acids. V lost 1 base, J lost 4 bases, and 5 bases stayed unmatched. Germline lookup yields CDR1 DFQATT and CDR2 SNEGSKA (reference sequence). CDR3 nucleotide sequence: TGCAGTGCTAGAGCAGGGGGCAGGGGCTATGGCTACACCTTC. Its protein product is CSARAGGRGYGYTF.

This clonotype was seen more than once but under ten times. The chain couples TRBV5-4 to TRBJ2-5; 7 nucleotides agree with TRBD2. CDR3 size: 13 residues. V lost 4 bases, J lost 7 bases, and 7 bases stayed unmatched. CDR1 is SGHNT, CDR2 YYREEE, per germline (reference sequence). The CDR3 region has the DNA TGTGCCAGCAGCGGCCGGGACTACGGGACCCAGTACTTC. This gives the protein CASSGRDYGTQYF. Full variable domain (remainder filled in from reference TRBV5-4 and TRBJ2-5): ETGVTQSPTHLIKTRGQQVTLRCSSQSGHNTVSWYQQALGQGPQFIFQYYREEENGRGNFPPRFSGLQFPNYSSELNVNALELDDSALYLCASSGRDYGTQYFGPGTRLLVL.

The count of this clonotype is one. V gene TRBV5-5 combines with J gene TRBJ2-3; a weak D match, TRBD2 (7 bases). The germline V gene has CDR1 SGHKS and CDR2 YYEKEE (reference sequence). The V gene lost 4 bases and the J gene lost 3 bases, with 24 bases spanning the gap. This CDR3 region has 18 residues. Written as DNA, the CDR3 is TGTGCCAGCAGCCAAACTAGAGGGGGGGCCGGGATGACAGATACGCAGTATTTT. It codes for CASSQTRGGAGMTDTQYF.

This clonotype was seen a few times. The CDR3 end shows no conserved phenylalanine or tryptophan, and so a read error is likely. No DNA is shown, since the ends of the CDR3 on it are uncertain; the CDR3 is the one TCRdb lists. The chain employs TRBV7-2 and TRBJ1-1; TRBD1 was called by the table and not checked on the DNA. The CDR3 extends over 9 residues, inclusive of both ends. CDR1 and CDR2 (germline): SGHTA, FQGNSA. CDR3 amino acids: CASSFAGVS.

The chain joins TRBV9 to TRBJ1-1, with 8 bases aligning to TRBD1. Germline CDR1 reads SGDLS; CDR2 reads YYNGEE. The CDR3 loop spans 15 amino acids. Trimming took 4 bases from V and 12 from J; bases not matched to a gene: 17. CDR3 bases: TGTGCCAGCAGCCCTTCCGGGACAGGAAACTATGGCTCTTTCTTT. It encodes CASSPSGTGNYGSFF.

This clonotype was seen a few times. The genes are TRBV24-1 and TRBJ1-1, with TRBD1 matching over 9 bases. J gave up 0 bases and V 11 bases, and 3 bases lay outside the gene matches. Germline V CDR1 and CDR2: KGHDR, SFDVKD. This CDR3 is 13 amino acids long. The CDR3: CAIRDRVNTEAFF. As DNA, the CDR3 is TGTGCCATCCGGGACAGGGTGAACACTGAAGCTTTCTTT.

The DNA for the CDR3 is TGTGCCAGCAGCCAAGGTCGGGACAGGGTGAGGTACTTC. Translating gives CASSQGRDRVRYF. V and J are TRBV13 and TRBJ2-7; 9 bases match TRBD1. The junction had 11 bases not matched to a gene; V was cut back by 5 bases and J by 12 bases. This CDR3 has 13 residues. The germline CDR1 and CDR2 sequences are PRHDT and FYEKMQ (reference sequence).

This rearrangement joins TRBV10-3 to TRBJ2-5; D may correspond to TRBD1 or TRBD2 (5 bases each). The germline V and J ends were trimmed by 4 bases and 5 bases, with 29 bases remaining between them. The CDR3 length is 19 residues. Per germline, CDR1 ENHRY and CDR2 SYGVKD. CDR3 bases: TGTGCCATCAGTGTGGGACCGGCCAGCAGCCCTAAGTCGGTCGAGACCCAGTACTTC. Protein: CAISVGPASSPKSVETQYF.

To note about this clonotype: One end of the junction varies from germline; a read error may be responsible. The chain joins TRBV24-1 to TRBJ1-4, with TRBD1 matching over 7 bases. This CDR3 spans 12 amino acids. The V gene's germline CDR1 is KGHDR and CDR2 SFDVKD. The CDR3 DNA follows: TGTGCCACCAGTAGCTCAGGGGGAAAACTGTTCTTT. This codes for CATSSSGGKLFF.

A note on this clonotype: A much larger clone sits a single nucleotide away, making a read error possible. J is TRBJ2-7 and V is TRBV7-4; D is perhaps TRBD1 or TRBD2 (5 bases each). Germline lookup yields CDR1 SGHVT and CDR2 SQSDAQ. The CDR3 has 13 residues. Deletions cut 6 bases from V and 3 bases from J, with 12 bases between. In nucleotides, the CDR3 is TGTGCCAGCAGTTGGGACCCCCTCTACGAGCAGTACTTC. Amino acids: CASSWDPLYEQYF.

This clonotype was observed a few times. A much larger clone differs by one base, so this may be a read error. The rearrangement uses TRBV5-5 and TRBJ1-6, with D perhaps matching TRBD1 (5 bases). Germline loops: CDR1 SGHKS, CDR2 YYEKEE (reference sequence). The CDR3 is 15 amino acids. In DNA form, the CDR3 reads TGTGCCAGCAGCTCTGCGGGGGGGGAGGGTTCACTCCTCCACTTT. This gives the protein CASSSAGGEGSLLHF. The full variable domain, its missing parts supplied by reference TRBV5-5 and TRBJ1-6, is DAGVTQSPTHLIKTRGQQVTLRCSPISGHKSVSWYQQVLGQGPQFIFQYYEKEERGRGNFPDRFSARQFPNYSSELNVNALLLGDSALYLCASSSAGGEGSLLHFGNGTRLTVT.

This clonotype has only a few counts. This chain connects TRBV10-3 to TRBJ1-2, with 8 bases identical to TRBD1. The CDR3 length is 14 residues. Germline V CDR1 and CDR2: ENHRY, SYGVKD. The ends lost 9 bases at V and 4 bases at J; junction bases unmatched: 10. CDR3 in amino acids: CAIRTGTGLYGYTF. Written as DNA, the CDR3 is TGTGCCATAAGAACCGGGACAGGTCTCTATGGCTACACCTTC.